These T cell receptor beta chains were read from a single sample in a study of T cell responses to AZD1222 COVID-19 vaccine. Profiled with immunoSEQ multiplex PCR; TCRdb holds only in-frame clones, not every one. The data hold around 160,000 clones, with 70% to 90% observed a single time. The specimen comprised peripheral blood, sampled on day 0 of AZD1222 vaccination. These receptors were obtained from an adult in good health. CDR3s include the opening cysteine and the closing phenylalanine or tryptophan. D genes are given only for firm matches. Where a row states a size, it is once, few, many or the class of an expanded clone; other rows omit it.

clone_size j_call d_call v_call cdr3_length cdr3_aa cdr3_nt
few TRBJ2-7 - TRBV21-1 12 CASPDGAYEQYF TGTGCCAGCCCGGACGGGGCCTACGAGCAGTACTTC
- TRBJ1-4 TRBD1 TRBV2 14 CASSERAGGGKLFF TGTGCCAGCAGTGAACGGGCAGGGGGAGGAAAACTGTTTTTT
- TRBJ1-6 - TRBV5-1 13 CASSPGGYSPLHF TGCGCCAGCAGCCCGGGAGGTTATTCACCCCTCCACTTT
- TRBJ2-1 TRBD2 TRBV7-3 15 CASSFATSGVNEQFF TGTGCCAGCAGCTTTGCGACTAGCGGGGTTAATGAGCAGTTCTTC
- TRBJ2-7 TRBD1 TRBV19 14 CASSIRDRDNEQYF TGTGCCAGTAGTATTCGCGACAGGGACAACGAGCAGTACTTC
- TRBJ2-3 TRBD2 TRBV11-1 16 CASSFAVVAGADTQYF TGTGCCAGCAGCTTCGCGGTGGTAGCGGGGGCAGATACGCAGTATTTT
- TRBJ1-1 TRBD1 TRBV7-8 18 CASSLERGQRPMNTEAFF TGTGCCAGCAGCTTAGAAAGGGGACAGCGACCTATGAACACTGAAGCTTTCTTT
- TRBJ2-3 TRBD2 TRBV7-8 18 CASSLSRRLAGSTDTQYF TGTGCCAGCAGCCTTTCCCGTAGACTAGCGGGGTCCACAGATACGCAGTATTTT
- TRBJ1-5 TRBD1 TRBV18 18 CASSPGTGGGRGNQPQHF TGTGCCAGCTCACCTGGGACAGGGGGCGGACGGGGCAATCAGCCCCAGCATTTT
- TRBJ1-1 - TRBV6-6 12 CASGYSSTEAFF TGTGCCAGCGGTTATTCAAGTACTGAAGCTTTCTTT
- TRBJ1-1 TRBD1 TRBV19 14 CASSTGQGGTEAFF TGTGCCAGTAGTACTGGACAGGGAGGCACTGAAGCTTTCTTT
- TRBJ1-3 TRBD1 TRBV6-5 14 CASNEGQGLNTIYF TGTGCCAGCAACGAGGGACAGGGGCTAAACACCATATATTTT
- TRBJ1-2 - TRBV6-6 13 CASSLQGYYGYTF TGTGCCAGCAGTTTACAGGGTTACTATGGCTACACCTTC
- TRBJ1-1 - TRBV28 14 CASVRPGGGPEAFF TGTGCCAGCGTACGCCCGGGGGGAGGGCCTGAAGCTTTCTTT
- TRBJ2-7 TRBD2 TRBV28 12 CASSLNIGGSAF TGTGCCAGCAGTTTAAATATCGGGGGGAGCGCCTTC
- TRBJ2-3 - TRBV11-1 15 CASSLGGDRSDTQYF TGTGCCAGCAGCTTAGGCGGGGACCGATCGGATACGCAGTATTTT
- TRBJ1-1 - TRBV3-1/TRBV3-2 14 CASSQEDRNTEAFF TGTGCCAGCAGCCAAGAGGACAGGAACACTGAAGCTTTCTTT
- TRBJ1-2 - TRBV6-5 15 CASSRLGSSNYGYTF TGTGCCAGCAGCCGGTTGGGGTCCTCTAACTATGGCTACACCTTC
once TRBJ2-1 - TRBV9 15 CASSPPQGGYNEQFF TGTGCCAGCAGCCCTCCCCAAGGGGGCTACAATGAGCAGTTCTTC
- TRBJ2-7 - TRBV9 13 CASSDFIGYEQYF TGTGCCAGCAGCGATTTTATCGGGTACGAGCAGTACTTC
few TRBJ2-2 - TRBV19 15 CASSSGAANTGELFF TGTGCCAGTAGCTCCGGGGCAGCGAACACCGGGGAGCTGTTTTTT
- TRBJ2-5 TRBD1 TRBV12-5 16 CASGWGDRGYGETQYF TGTGCTAGTGGTTGGGGGGACAGGGGTTATGGAGAGACCCAGTACTTC
- TRBJ1-1 - TRBV10-1 13 CASRRSWRAEAFF TGCGCCAGCAGACGCTCTTGGCGGGCTGAAGCTTTCTTT
- TRBJ1-2 TRBD1 TRBV16 17 CASSQSPRTGDNYGYTF TGTGCCAGCAGCCAATCGCCTCGGACAGGGGACAACTATGGCTACACCTTC
- TRBJ1-2 - TRBV2 13 CAGGVEDTYGYTF TGTGCCGGGGGGGTGGAGGACACCTATGGCTACACCTTC
- TRBJ1-2 TRBD1 TRBV19 15 CASSGTGRGIQGYTF TGTGCCAGTTCCGGGACAGGGAGAGGAATACAAGGCTACACCTTC
- TRBJ2-1 - TRBV12-2 14 CASRLDGRGVEQFF TGTGCAAGTCGCTTAGATGGACGGGGGGTTGAGCAGTTCTTC
- TRBJ1-2 TRBD1 TRBV4-1 15 CASSLAGGDPPGYTF TGCGCCAGCAGCCTCGCAGGGGGCGATCCCCCTGGCTACACCTTC
- TRBJ1-2 TRBD1 TRBV7-9 14 CASSQGGPNYGYTF TGTGCCAGCAGTCAGGGGGGCCCGAACTATGGCTACACCTTC
- TRBJ2-5 - TRBV11-2 17 CASSLGHGGRGQETQYF TGTGCCAGCAGCTTAGGGCACGGGGGACGGGGGCAAGAGACCCAGTACTTC
- TRBJ1-1 TRBD1 TRBV28 15 CASTQDRDRNTEAFF TGTGCCAGCACCCAAGATCGGGACAGGAACACTGAAGCTTTCTTT
once TRBJ1-4 TRBD1 TRBV5-1 15 CASRPSTGADEKLFF TGCGCCAGCAGACCGTCGACAGGGGCAGATGAAAAACTGTTTTTT
- TRBJ1-1 - TRBV30 10 CAYSAGQAFF TGTGCCTATAGTGCAGGCCAAGCTTTCTTT
- TRBJ1-5 - TRBV19 13 CASIGLGNQPQHF TGTGCCAGTATTGGGCTAGGCAATCAGCCCCAGCATTTT
- TRBJ2-7 TRBD1 TRBV18 16 CASSPRQGKLSYEQYF TGTGCCAGCTCACCACGACAGGGGAAGTTATCCTACGAGCAGTACTTC
- TRBJ1-1 - TRBV5-1 13 CASSLPEGTEAFF TGCGCCAGCAGCCTTCCCGAGGGAACTGAAGCTTTCTTT
- TRBJ2-7 - TRBV7-9 14 CASSLEQGSYEQYF TGTGCCAGCAGCTTAGAGCAGGGATCCTACGAGCAGTACTTC
- TRBJ1-1 TRBD1 TRBV18 13 CASFTGENTEAFF TGTGCCAGCTTCACAGGGGAGAACACTGAAGCTTTCTTT
once TRBJ1-2 - TRBV12-3/TRBV12-4 13 CASSFQGNYGYTF TGTGCCAGCAGTTTTCAGGGGAACTATGGCTACACCTTC
- TRBJ2-3 TRBD2 TRBV5-8 15 CASSSISGAGDTQYF TGTGCCAGCAGCTCCATTAGCGGGGCCGGAGATACGCAGTATTTT
- TRBJ2-1 TRBD2 TRBV6-2/TRBV6-3 17 CASSYNIGTSRYNEQFF TGTGCCAGCAGTTACAATATCGGGACTAGCCGATACAATGAGCAGTTCTTC
- TRBJ1-2 - TRBV10-3 14 CAISELGEGYGYTF TGTGCCATCAGTGAGCTGGGCGAGGGCTATGGCTACACCTTC
- TRBJ2-1 - TRBV11-2 14 CASSPNNNRIEQFF TGTGCCAGCAGCCCGAATAACAACAGGATTGAGCAGTTCTTC
- TRBJ1-2 TRBD1 TRBV4-1 15 CASSQDRDRAYGYTF TGCGCCAGCAGCCAAGATCGGGACAGGGCCTATGGCTACACCTTC
- TRBJ1-2 - TRBV6-5 12 CASRSPLRGYTF TGTGCCAGCAGATCCCCTCTCCGTGGCTACACCTTC
once TRBJ2-5 TRBD2 TRBV19 15 CASSIQLAGVRTQYF TGTGCCAGTAGTATCCAACTAGCGGGGGTTCGGACCCAGTACTTC
- TRBJ1-2 - TRBV12-3/TRBV12-4 13 CASSFYRNYGYTF TGTGCCAGCAGTTTCTACCGCAACTATGGCTACACCTTC
- TRBJ1-2 - TRBV7-2 13 CASSLESYYGYTF TGTGCCAGCAGCTTAGAGTCTTACTATGGCTACACCTTC
- TRBJ1-1 TRBD1 TRBV6-6 13 CASRTGGLTEAFF TGTGCCAGCCGGACAGGGGGGCTAACTGAAGCTTTCTTT
- TRBJ1-5 - TRBV6-5 15 CASSLTQGRWQPQHF TGTGCCAGCAGCTTAACCCAGGGACGGTGGCAGCCCCAGCATTTT
- TRBJ1-5 - TRBV28 15 CASTSGGRSNQPQHF TGTGCCAGCACCTCGGGCGGAAGAAGCAATCAGCCCCAGCATTTT
- TRBJ1-6 - TRBV25-1 16 CASSEAGRFYNSPLHF TGTGCCAGCAGTGAAGCGGGGCGGTTCTATAATTCACCCCTCCACTTT
- TRBJ1-6 - TRBV25-1 13 CASSDRVNSPLHF TGTGCCAGCAGTGACAGGGTTAATTCACCCCTCCACTTT